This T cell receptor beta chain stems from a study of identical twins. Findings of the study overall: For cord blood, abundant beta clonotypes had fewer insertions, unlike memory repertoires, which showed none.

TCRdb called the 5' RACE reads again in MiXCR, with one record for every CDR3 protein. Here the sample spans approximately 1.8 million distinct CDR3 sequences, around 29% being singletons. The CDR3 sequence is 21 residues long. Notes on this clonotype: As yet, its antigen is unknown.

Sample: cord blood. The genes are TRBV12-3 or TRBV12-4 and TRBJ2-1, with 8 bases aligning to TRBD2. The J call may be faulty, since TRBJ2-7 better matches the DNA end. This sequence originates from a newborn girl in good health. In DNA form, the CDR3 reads TGTGCCAGCAGTCCCGCCTACAGCGGGAGTTTATTATCCAGCTCCTACAATGAGCAGTACTTC. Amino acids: CASSPAYSGSLLSSSYNEQYF.